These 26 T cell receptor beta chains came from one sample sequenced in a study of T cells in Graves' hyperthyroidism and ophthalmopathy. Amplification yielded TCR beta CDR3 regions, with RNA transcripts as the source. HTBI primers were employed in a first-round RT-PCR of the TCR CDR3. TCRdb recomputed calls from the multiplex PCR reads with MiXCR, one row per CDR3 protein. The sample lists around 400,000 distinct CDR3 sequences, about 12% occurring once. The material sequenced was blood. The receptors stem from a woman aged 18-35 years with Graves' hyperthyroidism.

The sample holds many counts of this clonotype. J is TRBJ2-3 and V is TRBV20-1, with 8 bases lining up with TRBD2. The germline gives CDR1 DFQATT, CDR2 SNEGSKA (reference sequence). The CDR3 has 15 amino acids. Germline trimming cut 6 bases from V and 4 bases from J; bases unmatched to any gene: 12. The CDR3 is CSAAPRGGRADTQYF. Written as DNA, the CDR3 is TGCAGTGCCGCTCCCCGGGGGGGACGCGCAGATACGCAGTATTTT.

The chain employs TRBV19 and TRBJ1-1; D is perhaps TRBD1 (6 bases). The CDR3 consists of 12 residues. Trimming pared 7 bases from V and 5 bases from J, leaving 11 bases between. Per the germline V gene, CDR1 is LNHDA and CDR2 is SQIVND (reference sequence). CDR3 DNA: TGTGCCAGTACCGACAGGCTGACTGAAGCTTTCTTT. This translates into CASTDRLTEAFF.

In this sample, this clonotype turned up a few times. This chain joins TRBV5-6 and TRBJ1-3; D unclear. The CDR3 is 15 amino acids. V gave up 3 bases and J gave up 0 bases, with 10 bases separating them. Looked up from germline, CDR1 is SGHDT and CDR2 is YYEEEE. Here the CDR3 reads CASSWRRVSGNTIYF. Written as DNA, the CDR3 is TGTGCCAGCAGCTGGCGACGGGTCTCTGGAAACACCATATATTTT.

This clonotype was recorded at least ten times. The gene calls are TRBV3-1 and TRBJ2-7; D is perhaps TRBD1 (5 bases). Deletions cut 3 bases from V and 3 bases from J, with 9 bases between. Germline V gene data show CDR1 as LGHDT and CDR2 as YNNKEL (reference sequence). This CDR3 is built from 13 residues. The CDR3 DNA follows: TGTGCCAGCAGCCAGCAGGGAAGCTACGAGCAGTACTTC. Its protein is CASSQQGSYEQYF.

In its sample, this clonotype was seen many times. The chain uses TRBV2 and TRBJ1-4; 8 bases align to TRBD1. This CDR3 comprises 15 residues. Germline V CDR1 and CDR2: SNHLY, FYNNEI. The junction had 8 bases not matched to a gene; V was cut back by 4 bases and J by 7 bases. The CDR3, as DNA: TGTGCCAGCAGTGGCGGTGGGACAGGAGGTGAAAAACTGTTTTTT. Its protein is CASSGGGTGGEKLFF.

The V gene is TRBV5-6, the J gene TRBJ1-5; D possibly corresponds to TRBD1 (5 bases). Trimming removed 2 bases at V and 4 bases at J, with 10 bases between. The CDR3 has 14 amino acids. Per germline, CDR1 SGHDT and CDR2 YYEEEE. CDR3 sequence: CASSFRDGNQPQHF. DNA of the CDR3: TGTGCCAGCAGCTTCCGGGACGGGAATCAGCCCCAGCATTTT.

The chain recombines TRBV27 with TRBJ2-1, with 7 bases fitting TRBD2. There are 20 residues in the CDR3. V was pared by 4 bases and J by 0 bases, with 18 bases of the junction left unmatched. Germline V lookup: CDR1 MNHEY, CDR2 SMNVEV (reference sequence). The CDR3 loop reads CASSYLLASLFSSSYNEQFF. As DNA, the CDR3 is TGTGCCAGCAGTTACCTACTAGCGTCCCTTTTTTCTAGCTCCTACAATGAGCAGTTCTTC.

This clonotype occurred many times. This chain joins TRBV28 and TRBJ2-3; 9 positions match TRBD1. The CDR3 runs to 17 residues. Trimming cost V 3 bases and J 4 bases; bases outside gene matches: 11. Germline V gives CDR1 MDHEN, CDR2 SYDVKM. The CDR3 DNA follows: TGTGCCAGCAGTTTGATTAACAGGGGGCTTCGGTCAGATACGCAGTATTTT. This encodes CASSLINRGLRSDTQYF. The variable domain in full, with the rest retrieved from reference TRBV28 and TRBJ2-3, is DVKVTQSSRYLVKRTGEKVFLECVQDMDHENMFWYRQDPGLGLRLIYFSYDVKMKEKGDIPEGYSVSREKKERFSLILESASTNQTSMYLCASSLINRGLRSDTQYFGPGTRLTVL.

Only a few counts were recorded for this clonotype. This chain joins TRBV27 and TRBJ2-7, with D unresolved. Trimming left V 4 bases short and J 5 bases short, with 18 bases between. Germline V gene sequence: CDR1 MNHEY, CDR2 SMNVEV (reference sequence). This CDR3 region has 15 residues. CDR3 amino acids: CASSSDGFSFDEQYF. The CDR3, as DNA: TGTGCCAGCAGTTCCGACGGATTTTCTTTTGACGAGCAGTACTTC.

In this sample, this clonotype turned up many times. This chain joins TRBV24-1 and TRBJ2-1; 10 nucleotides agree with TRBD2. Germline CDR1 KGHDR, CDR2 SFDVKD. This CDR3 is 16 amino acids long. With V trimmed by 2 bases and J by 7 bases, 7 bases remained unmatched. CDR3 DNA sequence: TGTGCCACCAGTGATTCGGGACTAGCGAAGGCGAATGAGCAGTTCTTC. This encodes CATSDSGLAKANEQFF.

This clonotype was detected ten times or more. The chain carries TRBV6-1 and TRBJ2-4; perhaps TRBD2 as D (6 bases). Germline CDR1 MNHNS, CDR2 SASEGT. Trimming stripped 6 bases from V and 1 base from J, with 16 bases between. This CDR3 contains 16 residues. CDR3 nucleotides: TGTGCCAGCAGGAGGGCGGGGTCCCTTGCCAAAAACATTCAGTACTTC. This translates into CASRRAGSLAKNIQYF.

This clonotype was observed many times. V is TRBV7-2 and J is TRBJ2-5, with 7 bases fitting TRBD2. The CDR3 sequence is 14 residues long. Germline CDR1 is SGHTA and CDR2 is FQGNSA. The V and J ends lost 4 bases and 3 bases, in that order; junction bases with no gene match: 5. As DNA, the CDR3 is TGTGCCAGCAGCTCCCTAGCGGAGGAAGAGACCCAGTACTTC. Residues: CASSSLAEEETQYF.

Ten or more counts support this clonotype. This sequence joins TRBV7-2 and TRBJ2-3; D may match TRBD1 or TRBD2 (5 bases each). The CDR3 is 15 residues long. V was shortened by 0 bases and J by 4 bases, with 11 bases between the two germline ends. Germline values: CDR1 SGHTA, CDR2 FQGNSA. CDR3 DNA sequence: TGTGCCAGCAGCTTAGCCCGAAGAGGGGCAGATACGCAGTATTTT. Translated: CASSLARRGADTQYF. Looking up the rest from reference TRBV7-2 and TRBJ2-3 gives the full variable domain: GAGVSQSPSNKVTEKGKDVELRCDPISGHTALYWYRQSLGQGLEFLIYFQGNSAPDKSGLPSDRFSAERTGGSVSTLTIQRTQQEDSAVYLCASSLARRGADTQYFGPGTRLTVL.

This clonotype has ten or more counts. DNA for the CDR3: TGCGCCAGCCACGGGACGACCTACAATGAGCAGTTCTTC. Amino acids: CASHGTTYNEQFF. The rearrangement uses TRBV5-1 and TRBJ2-1; D could derive from TRBD1 or TRBD2 (5 bases each). V was clipped by 7 bases and J by 2 bases, with 10 bases between them. Germline V gene sequence: CDR1 SGHRS, CDR2 YFSETQ. The CDR3 covers 13 residues.

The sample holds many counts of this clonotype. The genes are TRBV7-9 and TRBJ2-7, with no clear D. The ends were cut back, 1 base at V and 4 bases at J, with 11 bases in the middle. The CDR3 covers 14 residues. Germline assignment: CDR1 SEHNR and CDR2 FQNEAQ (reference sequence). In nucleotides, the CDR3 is TGTGCCAGCAGCTTAGAAGGAGTAGCTTACGAGCAGTACTTC. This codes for CASSLEGVAYEQYF.

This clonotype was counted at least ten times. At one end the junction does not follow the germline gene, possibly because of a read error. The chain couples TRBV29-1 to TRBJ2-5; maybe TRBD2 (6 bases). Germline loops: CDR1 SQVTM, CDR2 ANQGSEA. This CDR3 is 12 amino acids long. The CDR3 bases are TGCAGCGTTGAAAAGGGCGGCGCGGGGAGGCACTTC. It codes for CSVEKGGAGRHF.

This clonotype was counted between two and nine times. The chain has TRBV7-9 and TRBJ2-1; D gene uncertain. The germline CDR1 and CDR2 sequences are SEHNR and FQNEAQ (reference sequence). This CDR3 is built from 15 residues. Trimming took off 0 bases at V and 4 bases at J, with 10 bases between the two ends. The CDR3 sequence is CASSLARLVYNEQFF. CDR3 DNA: TGTGCCAGCAGCTTAGCAAGATTAGTATACAATGAGCAGTTCTTC.

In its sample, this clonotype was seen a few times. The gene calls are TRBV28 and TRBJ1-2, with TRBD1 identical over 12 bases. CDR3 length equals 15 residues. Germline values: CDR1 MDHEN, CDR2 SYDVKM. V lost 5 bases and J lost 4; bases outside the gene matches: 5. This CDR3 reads CASSGRDRGLYGYTF. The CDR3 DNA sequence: TGTGCCAGCAGTGGGAGGGACAGGGGGCTCTATGGCTACACCTTC.

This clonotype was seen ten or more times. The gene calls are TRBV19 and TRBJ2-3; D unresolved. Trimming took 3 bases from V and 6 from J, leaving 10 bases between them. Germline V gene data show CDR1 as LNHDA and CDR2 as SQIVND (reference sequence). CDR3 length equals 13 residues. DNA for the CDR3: TGTGCCAGTAGTATCTCTGGCGGCGATACGCAGTATTTT. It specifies CASSISGGDTQYF. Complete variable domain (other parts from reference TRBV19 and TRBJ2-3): DGGITQSPKYLFRKEGQNVTLSCEQNLNHDAMYWYRQDPGQGLRLIYYSQIVNDFQKGDIAEGYSVSREKKESFPLTVTSAQKNPTAFYLCASSISGGDTQYFGPGTRLTVL.

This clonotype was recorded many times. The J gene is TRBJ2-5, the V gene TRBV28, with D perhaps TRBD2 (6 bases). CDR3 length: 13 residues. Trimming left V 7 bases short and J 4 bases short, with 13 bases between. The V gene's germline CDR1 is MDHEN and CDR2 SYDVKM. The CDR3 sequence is CASTGGGPETQYF. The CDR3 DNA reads TGTGCCAGCACCGGGGGAGGCCCAGAGACCCAGTACTTC.

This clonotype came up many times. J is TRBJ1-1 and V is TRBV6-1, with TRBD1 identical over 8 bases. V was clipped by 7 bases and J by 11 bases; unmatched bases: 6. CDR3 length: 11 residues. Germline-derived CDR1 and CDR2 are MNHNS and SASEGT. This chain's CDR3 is CASTTTGGAFF. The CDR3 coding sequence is TGTGCCAGCACCACTACAGGGGGGGCTTTCTTT.

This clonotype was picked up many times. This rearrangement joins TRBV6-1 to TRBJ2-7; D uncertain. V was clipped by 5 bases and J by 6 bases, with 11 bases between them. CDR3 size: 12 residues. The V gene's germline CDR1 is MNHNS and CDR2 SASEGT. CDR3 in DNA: TGTGCCAGCAGTTATGGAGATGGCGAGCAGTACTTC. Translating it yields CASSYGDGEQYF.

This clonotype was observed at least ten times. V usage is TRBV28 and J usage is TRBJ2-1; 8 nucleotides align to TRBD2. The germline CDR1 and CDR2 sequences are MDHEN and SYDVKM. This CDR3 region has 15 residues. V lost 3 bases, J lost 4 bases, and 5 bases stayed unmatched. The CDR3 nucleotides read TGTGCCAGCAGTTTTGCGGGGGGCATATACAATGAGCAGTTCTTC. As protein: CASSFAGGIYNEQFF. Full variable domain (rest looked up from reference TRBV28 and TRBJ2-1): DVKVTQSSRYLVKRTGEKVFLECVQDMDHENMFWYRQDPGLGLRLIYFSYDVKMKEKGDIPEGYSVSREKKERFSLILESASTNQTSMYLCASSFAGGIYNEQFFGPGTRLTVL.

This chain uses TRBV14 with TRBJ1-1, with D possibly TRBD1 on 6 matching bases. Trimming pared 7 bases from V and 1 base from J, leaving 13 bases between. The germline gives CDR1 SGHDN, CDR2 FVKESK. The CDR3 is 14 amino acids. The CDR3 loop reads CASTLGGANTEAFF. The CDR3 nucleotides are TGTGCCAGCACCCTGGGGGGGGCGAACACTGAAGCTTTCTTT.

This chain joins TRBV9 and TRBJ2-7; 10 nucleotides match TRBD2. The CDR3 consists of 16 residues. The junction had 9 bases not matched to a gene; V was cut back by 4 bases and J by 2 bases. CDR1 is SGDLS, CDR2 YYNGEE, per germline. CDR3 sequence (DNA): TGTGCCAGCAGCCCAGCAAAGGGACTAGCGACCTACGAGCAGTACTTC. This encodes CASSPAKGLATYEQYF.

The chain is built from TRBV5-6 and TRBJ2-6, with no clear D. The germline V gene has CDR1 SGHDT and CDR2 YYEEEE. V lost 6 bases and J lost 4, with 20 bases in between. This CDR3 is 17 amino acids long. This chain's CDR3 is CASTDGVGHVGANVLTF. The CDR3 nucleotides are TGTGCCAGCACTGATGGGGTTGGGCATGTCGGGGCCAACGTCCTGACTTTC.